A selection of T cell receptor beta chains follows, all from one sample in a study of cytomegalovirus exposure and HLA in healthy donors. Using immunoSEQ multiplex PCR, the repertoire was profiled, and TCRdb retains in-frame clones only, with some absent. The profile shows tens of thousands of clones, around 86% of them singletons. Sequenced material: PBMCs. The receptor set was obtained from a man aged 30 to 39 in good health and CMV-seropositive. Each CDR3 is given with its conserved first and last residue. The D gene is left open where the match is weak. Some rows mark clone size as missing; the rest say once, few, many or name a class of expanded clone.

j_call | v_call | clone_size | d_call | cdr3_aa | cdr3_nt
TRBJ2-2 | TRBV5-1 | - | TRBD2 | CASSSDSGSIAGELFF | TGCGCCAGCAGCTCGGATAGCGGGAGTATAGCCGGGGAGCTGTTTTTT
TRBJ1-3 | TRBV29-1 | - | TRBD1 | CSVERDRAGNTIYF | TGCAGCGTTGAGCGGGACAGGGCTGGAAACACCATATATTTT
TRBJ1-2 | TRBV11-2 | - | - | CASSALTGSRSSNYGYTF | TGTGCCAGCAGCGCCCTCACAGGGTCCCGATCATCTAACTATGGCTACACCTTC
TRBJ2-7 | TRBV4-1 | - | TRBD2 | CASSQEGGRAYEQYF | TGCGCCAGCAGCCAAGAAGGAGGGAGGGCCTACGAGCAGTACTTC
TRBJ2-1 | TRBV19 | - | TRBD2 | CASSIGGGIYNEQFF | TGTGCCAGTAGTATAGGGGGGGGTATTTACAATGAGCAGTTCTTC
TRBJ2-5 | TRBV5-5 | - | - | CASSLVGAPETQYF | TGTGCCAGCAGCTTGGTGGGCGCCCCAGAGACCCAGTACTTC
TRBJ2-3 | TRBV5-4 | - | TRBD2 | CASSFRLAGVTDTQYF | TGTGCCAGCAGCTTTCGACTAGCGGGGGTCACAGATACGCAGTATTTT
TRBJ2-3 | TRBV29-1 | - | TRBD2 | CSVEASGYTDTQYF | TGCAGCGTTGAGGCTAGCGGGTACACAGATACGCAGTATTTT
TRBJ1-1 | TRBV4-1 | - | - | CASSQSGTYTEAFF | TGCGCCAGCAGCCAATCAGGCACGTACACTGAAGCTTTCTTT
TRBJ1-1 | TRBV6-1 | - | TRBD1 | CASRVTGGRGTEAFF | TGTGCCAGCAGAGTCACAGGGGGCAGGGGCACTGAAGCTTTCTTT
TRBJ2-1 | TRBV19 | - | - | CATSVNSYNEQFF | TGTGCCACTAGCGTAAACTCCTACAATGAGCAGTTCTTC
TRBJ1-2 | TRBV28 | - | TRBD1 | CASSSGQGAQGYTF | TGTGCCAGCAGTTCGGGACAGGGGGCGCAAGGCTACACCTTC
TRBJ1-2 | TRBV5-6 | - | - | CASSPLLTDYYGYTF | TGTGCCAGCAGCCCACTTTTGACAGACTACTATGGCTACACCTTC
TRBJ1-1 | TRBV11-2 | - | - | CASSHWDLTNTEAFF | TGTGCCAGCAGCCACTGGGACTTGACGAACACTGAAGCTTTCTTT
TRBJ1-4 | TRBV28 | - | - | CASTTGAGLFF | TGTGCCAGTACGACAGGCGCTGGACTGTTTTTT
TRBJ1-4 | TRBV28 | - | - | CASSLPGRHEKLFF | TGTGCCAGCAGTTTACCAGGGCGACATGAAAAACTGTTTTTT
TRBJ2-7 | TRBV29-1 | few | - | CSAGDWTYEQYF | TGCAGCGCAGGGGATTGGACCTACGAGCAGTACTTC
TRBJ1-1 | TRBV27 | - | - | CASTPWAGMNTEAFF | TGTGCCAGCACACCGTGGGCAGGGATGAACACTGAAGCTTTCTTT
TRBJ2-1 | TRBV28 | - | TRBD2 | CASSPHETSGRYYEQFF | TGTGCCAGCAGTCCTCACGAGACTAGCGGGAGATACTATGAGCAGTTCTTC
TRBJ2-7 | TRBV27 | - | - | CASSLLLPPYEQYF | TGTGCCAGCAGTTTACTACTACCCCCCTACGAGCAGTACTTC
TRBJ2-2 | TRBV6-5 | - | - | CASSYPDTGELFF | TGTGCCAGCAGTTACCCGGACACCGGGGAGCTGTTTTTT
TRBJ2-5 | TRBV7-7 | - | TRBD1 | CASSLNAGTGGQETQYF | TGTGCTAGCAGCTTAAATGCCGGGACAGGGGGCCAAGAGACCCAGTACTTC
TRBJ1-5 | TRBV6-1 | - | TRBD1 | CASNEQGNQPQHF | TGTGCCAGCAACGAACAGGGGAATCAGCCCCAGCATTTT
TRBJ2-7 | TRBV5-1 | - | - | CASSQDRPGREQYF | TGCGCCAGCAGCCAGGACAGACCGGGGCGAGAGCAGTACTTC
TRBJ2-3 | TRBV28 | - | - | CASTDRDTDTQYF | TGTGCCAGCACAGACAGAGACACAGATACGCAGTATTTT
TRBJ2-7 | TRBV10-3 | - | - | CAISELNGVMYF | TGTGCCATCAGTGAGTTGAACGGAGTGATGTACTTC
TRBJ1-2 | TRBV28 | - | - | CASSLKAGVPYGYTF | TGTGCCAGCAGTTTAAAGGCAGGGGTGCCTTATGGCTACACCTTC
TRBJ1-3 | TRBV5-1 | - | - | CASSYGASGNTIYF | TGCGCCAGCAGTTACGGAGCATCGGGAAACACCATATATTTT
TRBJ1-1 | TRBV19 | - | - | CASKEDFFRSTEAFF | TGTGCCAGCAAAGAGGACTTTTTCCGGTCCACTGAAGCTTTCTTT
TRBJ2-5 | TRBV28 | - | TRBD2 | CASSLRWGSGKGLETQYF | TGTGCCAGCAGTTTGAGGTGGGGTAGCGGGAAGGGCTTAGAGACCCAGTACTTC
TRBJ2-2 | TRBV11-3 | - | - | CASRQTNTGELFF | TGTGCCAGCAGACAGACGAACACCGGGGAGCTGTTTTTT